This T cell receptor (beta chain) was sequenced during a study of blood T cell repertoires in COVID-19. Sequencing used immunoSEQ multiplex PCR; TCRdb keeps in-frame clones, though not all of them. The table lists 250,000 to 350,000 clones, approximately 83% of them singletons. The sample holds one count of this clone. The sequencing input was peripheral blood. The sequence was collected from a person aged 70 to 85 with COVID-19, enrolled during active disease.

CDR3 nucleotides: TGCGCCAGCAGCCAAGTGGGGGGGAAGGAGTTCTTC. Encoded protein: CASSQVGGKEFF. The rearrangement links TRBV4-3 to TRBJ2-1; 7 bases align to TRBD2. Germline CDR1 and CDR2: LGHNA and YSLEER. V was clipped by 1 base and J by 14 bases; unmatched bases: 5. This CDR3 is 12 amino acids long.